A single sample is the source of the 20 T cell receptor beta chains below, sequenced in a study of blood T cell repertoires in COVID-19 (dated by TCRdb to 2020 to 2022). Libraries came from the immunoSEQ multiplex PCR assay. TCRdb re-hosts the immuneACCESS table, in-frame sequences only. Its copies lack some clones; in the studies checked, an unresolved V gene accounts for under half of them, and the cause for the rest is not known. The sample table contains fewer than 500,000 clones; only one count was recorded for around 89% of them. The top ten constitute 4% to 5.5% of the sample. Sequenced: peripheral blood. Receptors were obtained from a woman aged 25 to 39 with acute or convalescent COVID-19.

This clone appeared a single time. The chain joins TRBV19 to TRBJ1-5; perhaps TRBD1 as D (5 bases). Germline CDR1 LNHDA, CDR2 SQIVND (reference sequence). This CDR3 region has 14 residues. The V gene lost 0 bases and the J gene lost 9 bases, with 12 bases spanning the gap. The CDR3 region is CASSIERGIGPQHF. In DNA form, the CDR3 reads TGTGCCAGTAGTATAGAGCGGGGGATTGGGCCCCAGCATTTT.

This chain joins TRBV4-1 and TRBJ1-2, with D possibly matching TRBD1 (6 bases). Trimming shortened V by 3 bases and J by 8 bases, and 22 bases separated the two germline ends. The CDR3 loop spans 16 amino acids. The germline V gene encodes CDR1 MGHRA and CDR2 YSYEKL. This CDR3 is CASSHPRASGAWGYTF. The CDR3 DNA reads as TGCGCCAGCAGCCACCCAAGGGCGTCAGGGGCCTGGGGCTACACCTTC.

The chain uses TRBV10-3 and TRBJ1-5; unclear D gene. There are 14 residues in the CDR3. Germline V gene lookup returns CDR1 ENHRY and CDR2 SYGVKD. Deletions cut 11 bases from V and 2 bases from J, with 16 bases between. CDR3 loop: CALNPVDGNQPQHF. The CDR3 DNA is TGTGCCTTGAACCCTGTAGATGGCAATCAGCCCCAGCATTTT.

This rearrangement joins TRBV5-1 to TRBJ2-1; TRBD2 matches 9 bases. The CDR3 has 13 residues. Trimming at V came to 2 bases and at J to 15 bases, leaving 9 bases not matched to a gene. Germline V CDR1 and CDR2: SGHRS, YFSETQ. For the CDR3, the DNA is TGCGCCAGCAGCTTTGAGCCAGCGGGGGGATTGTTCTTC. The encoded protein is CASSFEPAGGLFF. Complete variable domain (other parts from reference TRBV5-1 and TRBJ2-1): KAGVTQTPRYLIKTRGQQVTLSCSPISGHRSVSWYQQTPGQGLQFLFEYFSETQRNKGNFPGRFSGRQFSNSRSEMNVSTLELGDSALYLCASSFEPAGGLFFGPGTRLTVL.

This chain joins TRBV7-8 and TRBJ2-1; D perhaps matches TRBD2 (6 bases). V lost 4 bases to trimming and J lost 1 base, with 17 bases between them. There are 17 residues in the CDR3. The germline gives CDR1 SGHVS, CDR2 FQNEAQ. The CDR3 is CASSSRGRGASYNEQFF. The CDR3 DNA is TGTGCCAGCAGCTCCCGTGGGCGCGGGGCGTCCTACAATGAGCAGTTCTTC.

V usage is TRBV19 and J usage is TRBJ1-2; D remains ambiguous. V lost 0 bases and J 7 bases, leaving 9 bases between the germline ends. This CDR3 comprises 13 residues. Germline V gene lookup returns CDR1 LNHDA and CDR2 SQIVND (reference sequence). DNA of the CDR3: TGTGCCAGTAGTATAGAGGGAGAGGCTGGCTACACCTTC. As protein: CASSIEGEAGYTF.

The chain has TRBV10-1 and TRBJ2-1; TRBD2 matches at 10 bases. The CDR3 is 15 amino acids. The germline gives CDR1 WNHNN, CDR2 SYGVQD (reference sequence). The V and J ends lost 5 bases and 4 bases, in that order; junction bases with no gene match: 5. As DNA, the CDR3 is TGCGCCAGCAGTAAAACTAGCGGGGCATACAATGAGCAGTTCTTC. Its translation is CASSKTSGAYNEQFF.

This clone showed up just once. The rearrangement links TRBV5-6 to TRBJ2-2, with 8 bases matching TRBD1. The CDR3 runs 17 residues. CDR1 SGHDT and CDR2 YYEEEE come from the germline V gene. After removal of 3 bases from V and 7 bases from J, the junction contained 14 bases not matched to a gene. The CDR3 DNA follows: TGTGCCAGCAGCTCCAAATTTGGGGGACAGGTCGGCGGGGAGCTGTTTTTT. Translation gives CASSSKFGGQVGGELFF.

The chain couples TRBV9 to TRBJ2-2; perhaps TRBD2 as D (5 bases). Germline CDR1 SGDLS, CDR2 YYNGEE. V dropped 0 bases and J dropped 7 bases, with 7 bases sitting between them. There are 13 residues in the CDR3. CDR3 sequence: CASSVDGNGELFF. The CDR3 DNA is TGTGCCAGCAGCGTAGACGGGAACGGGGAGCTGTTTTTT.

The rearrangement links TRBV7-5 to TRBJ1-1. TRBV7-5 is given as a pseudogene. The length of the CDR3 is 14 residues. The CDR3 here is CVRRTRVANTEAFF. The CDR3 bases are TGTGTCAGAAGAACGCGTGTCGCGAATACTGAAGCTTTCTTT.

The chain employs TRBV9 and TRBJ2-3, with D tentatively TRBD1 (6 bases). CDR3 length: 15 amino acids. Germline loops: CDR1 SGDLS, CDR2 YYNGEE. Trimming pared 2 bases from V and 4 bases from J, leaving 14 bases between. The CDR3 region has the DNA TGTGCCAGCAGCGTTCGAGACAGGTTCGCAGATACGCAGTATTTT. Translation: CASSVRDRFADTQYF.

The chain joins TRBV27 to TRBJ2-1; 10 nucleotides match TRBD1. V lost 5 bases to trimming and J lost 4 bases; unmatched junction nucleotides: 5. The germline V gene encodes CDR1 MNHEY and CDR2 SMNVEV (reference sequence). This CDR3 is 15 amino acids long. The DNA of the CDR3 is TGTGCCAGCAGTCAGCGGACAGGGGGATACAATGAGCAGTTCTTC. This sequence encodes CASSQRTGGYNEQFF.

V usage is TRBV3-1 (or the pseudogene TRBV3-2) and J usage is TRBJ1-2; D is perhaps TRBD1 (6 bases). The V gene lost 5 bases and the J gene lost 0 bases, with 10 bases spanning the gap. CDR1 and CDR2 from the germline V gene are LGHDT and YNNKEL (reference sequence). The length of the CDR3 is 14 residues. The CDR3 DNA reads as TGTGCCAGCAGCGGGACACCAGCTAACTATGGCTACACCTTC. This sequence encodes CASSGTPANYGYTF.

This clone was seen repeatedly, ten times or more. The chain employs TRBV4-1 and TRBJ1-5; tentatively, D is TRBD1 (5 bases). CDR1 is MGHRA and CDR2 is YSYEKL in the germline V gene. This CDR3 is built from 15 residues. V was clipped by 0 bases and J by 2 bases, with 8 bases between them. CDR3 in DNA: TGCGCCAGCAGCCAAGAGGGGGGACGCAATCAGCCCCAGCATTTT. Translating gives CASSQEGGRNQPQHF.

V usage is TRBV18 and J usage is TRBJ1-1; D unclear. Trimming took off 6 bases at V and 7 bases at J, with 18 bases between the two ends. The CDR3 contains 14 residues. The germline gives CDR1 KGHSH, CDR2 LQKENI. Here the CDR3 reads CASSPETPVLEAFF. In DNA form, the CDR3 reads TGTGCCAGCTCCCCCGAAACTCCGGTACTTGAAGCTTTCTTT.

This clone was picked up a small number of times. In nucleotides, the CDR3 is TGCATTCCCCTCTACGAGCAGTACTTC. Encoded protein: CIPLYEQYF. This rearrangement joins TRBV20-1 to TRBJ2-7; D not resolved. The CDR3 is 9 residues long. Germline loops: CDR1 DFQATT, CDR2 SNEGSKA (reference sequence).

V usage is TRBV6-5 and J usage is TRBJ1-5; 7 positions match TRBD1. The length of the CDR3 is 16 residues. Trimming removed 4 bases from V and 0 bases from J; junction bases left unmatched: 6. Germline CDR1 and CDR2: MNHEY and SVGAGI. CDR3 protein: CASSSGQFYSNQPQHF. In DNA, the CDR3 is TGTGCCAGCAGTTCGGGACAGTTCTATAGCAATCAGCCCCAGCATTTT.

Only one count was recorded for this clone. The J gene is TRBJ1-2, the V gene TRBV21-1; the DNA was not compared with TRBD1, the D call given in the table. TRBV21-1 is an annotated pseudogene. This CDR3 is 15 amino acids long. The CDR3 nucleotides are TGTGCCAGCAGCAAAGCGTCCAGGGCCCTATATGGCTACACCTTC. Translating it yields CASSKASRALYGYTF.

This chain joins TRBV13 and TRBJ2-1; 8 bases are shared with TRBD1. Germline V lookup: CDR1 PRHDT, CDR2 FYEKMQ (reference sequence). The J segment lost 4 bases and the V segment lost 5 bases, leaving 7 bases of the junction unmatched. This CDR3 is built from 15 residues. The CDR3 loop reads CASSNRGANYNEQFF. The DNA for the CDR3 is TGTGCCAGCAGCAACAGGGGGGCCAATTACAATGAGCAGTTCTTC. Complete variable domain (other parts from reference TRBV13 and TRBJ2-1): AAGVIQSPRHLIKEKRETATLKCYPIPRHDTVYWYQQGPGQDPQFLISFYEKMQSDKGSIPDRFSAQQFSDYHSELNMSSLELGDSALYFCASSNRGANYNEQFFGPGTRLTVL.

The genes are TRBV30 and TRBJ2-7; 7 positions agree with TRBD1. This CDR3 contains 14 residues. With 3 bases clipped from V and 5 bases from J, the junction kept 10 bases outside the gene matches. Germline CDR1 and CDR2: GTSNPN and SVGIG (reference sequence). CDR3 in DNA: TGTGCCTGGAGCGAGACAGGGTTAGTGGACGAGCAGTACTTC. Its protein product is CAWSETGLVDEQYF.